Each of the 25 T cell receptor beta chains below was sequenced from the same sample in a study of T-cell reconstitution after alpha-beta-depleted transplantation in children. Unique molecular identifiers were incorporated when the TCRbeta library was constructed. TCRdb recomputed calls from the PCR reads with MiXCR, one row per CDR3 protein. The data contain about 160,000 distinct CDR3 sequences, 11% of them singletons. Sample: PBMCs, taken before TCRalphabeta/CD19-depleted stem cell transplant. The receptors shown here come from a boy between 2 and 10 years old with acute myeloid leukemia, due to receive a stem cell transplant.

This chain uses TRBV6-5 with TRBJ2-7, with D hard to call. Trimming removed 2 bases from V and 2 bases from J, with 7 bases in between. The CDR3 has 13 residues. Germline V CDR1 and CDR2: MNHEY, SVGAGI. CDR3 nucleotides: TGTGCCAGCAGTTACCGAGGACCCTACGAGCAGTACTTC. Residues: CASSYRGPYEQYF.

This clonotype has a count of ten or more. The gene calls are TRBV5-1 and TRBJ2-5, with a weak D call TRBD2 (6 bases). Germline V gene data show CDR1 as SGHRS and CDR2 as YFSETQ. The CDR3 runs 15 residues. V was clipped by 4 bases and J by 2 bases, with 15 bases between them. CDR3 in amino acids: CASSGQGGRQETQYF. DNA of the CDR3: TGCGCCAGCAGCGGACAAGGAGGGAGGCAAGAGACCCAGTACTTC.

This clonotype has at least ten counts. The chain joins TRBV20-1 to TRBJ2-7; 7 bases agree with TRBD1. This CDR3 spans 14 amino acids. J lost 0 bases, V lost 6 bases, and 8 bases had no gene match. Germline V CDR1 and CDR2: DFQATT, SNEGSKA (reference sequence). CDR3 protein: CSAPGQRYSYEQYV. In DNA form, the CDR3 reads TGCAGTGCCCCGGGACAGCGATACTCCTACGAGCAGTACGTC.

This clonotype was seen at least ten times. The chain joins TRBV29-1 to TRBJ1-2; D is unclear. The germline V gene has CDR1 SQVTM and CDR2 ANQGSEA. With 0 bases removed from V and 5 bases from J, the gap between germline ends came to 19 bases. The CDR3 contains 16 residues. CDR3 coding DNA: TGCAGCGTTGAAGATGAAGTCGGATGGTCCGGATATGGCTACACCTTC. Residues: CSVEDEVGWSGYGYTF.

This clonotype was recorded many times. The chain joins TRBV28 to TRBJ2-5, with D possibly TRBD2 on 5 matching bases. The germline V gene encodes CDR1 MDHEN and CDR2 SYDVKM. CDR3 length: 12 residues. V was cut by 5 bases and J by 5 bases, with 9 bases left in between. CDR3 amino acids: CASSPGFETQYF. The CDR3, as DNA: TGTGCCAGCAGTCCGGGGTTTGAGACCCAGTACTTC.

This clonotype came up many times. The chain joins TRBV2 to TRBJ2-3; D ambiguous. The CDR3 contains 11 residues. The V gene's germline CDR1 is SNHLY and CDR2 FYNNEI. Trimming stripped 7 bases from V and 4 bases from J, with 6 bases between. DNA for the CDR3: TGTGCCAGCATCTACGCAGATACGCAGTATTTT. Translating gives CASIYADTQYF.

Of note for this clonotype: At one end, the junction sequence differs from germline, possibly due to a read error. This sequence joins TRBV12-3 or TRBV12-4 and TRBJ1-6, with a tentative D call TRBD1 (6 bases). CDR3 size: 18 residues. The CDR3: CACSPGTWFSSGNSPLHF. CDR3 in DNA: TGTGCCTGCAGTCCCGGGACATGGTTTTCGTCTGGTAATTCACCCCTCCACTTT.

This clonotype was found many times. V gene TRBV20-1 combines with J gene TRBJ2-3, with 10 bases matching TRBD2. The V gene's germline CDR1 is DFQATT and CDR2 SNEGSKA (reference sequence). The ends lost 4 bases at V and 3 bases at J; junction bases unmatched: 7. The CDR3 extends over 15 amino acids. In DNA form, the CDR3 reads TGCAGTGCTATACCCTCTAGCGGGGGAACAGATACGCAGTATTTT. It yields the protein CSAIPSSGGTDTQYF.

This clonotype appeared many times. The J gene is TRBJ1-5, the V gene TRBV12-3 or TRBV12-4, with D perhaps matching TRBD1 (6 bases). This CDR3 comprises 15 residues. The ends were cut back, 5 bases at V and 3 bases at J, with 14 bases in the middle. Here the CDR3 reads CASSVFDRNNQPQHF. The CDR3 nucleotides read TGTGCCAGCAGTGTATTCGACAGGAACAATCAGCCCCAGCATTTT.

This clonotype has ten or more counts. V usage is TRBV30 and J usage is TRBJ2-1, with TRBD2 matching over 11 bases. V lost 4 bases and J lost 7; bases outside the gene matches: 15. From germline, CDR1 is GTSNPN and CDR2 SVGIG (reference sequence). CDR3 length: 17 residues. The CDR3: CAWIGSGRAYYVNEQFF. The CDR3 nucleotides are TGTGCCTGGATAGGTAGCGGGAGGGCCTACTACGTTAATGAGCAGTTCTTC.

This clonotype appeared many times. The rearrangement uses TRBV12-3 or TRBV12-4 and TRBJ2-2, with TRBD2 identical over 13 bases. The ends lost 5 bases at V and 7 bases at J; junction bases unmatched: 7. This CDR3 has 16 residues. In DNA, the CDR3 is TGTGCCAGCAGTCCAGGGACTAGCGGGACTAGCGGGGAGCTGTTTTTT. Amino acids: CASSPGTSGTSGELFF.

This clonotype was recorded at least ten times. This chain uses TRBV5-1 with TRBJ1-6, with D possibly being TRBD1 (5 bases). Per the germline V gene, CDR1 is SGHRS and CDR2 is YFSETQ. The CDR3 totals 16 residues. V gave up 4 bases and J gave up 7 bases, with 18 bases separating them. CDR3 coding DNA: TGCGCCAGCAGCCTTACTCTCGGGGGTGAAAATTCACCCCTCCACTTT. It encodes CASSLTLGGENSPLHF.

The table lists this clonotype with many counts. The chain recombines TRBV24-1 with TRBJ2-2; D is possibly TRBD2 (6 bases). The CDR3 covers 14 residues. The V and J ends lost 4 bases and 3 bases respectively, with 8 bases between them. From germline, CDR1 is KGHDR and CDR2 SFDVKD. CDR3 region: CATSDGSDTGELFF. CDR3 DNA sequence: TGTGCCACCAGTGACGGGAGCGACACCGGGGAGCTGTTTTTT.

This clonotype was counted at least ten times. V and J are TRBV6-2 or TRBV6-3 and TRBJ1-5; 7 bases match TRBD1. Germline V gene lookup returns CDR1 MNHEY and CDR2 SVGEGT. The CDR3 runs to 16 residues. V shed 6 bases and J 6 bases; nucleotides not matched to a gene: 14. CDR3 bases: TGTGCCAGCAGCCCCGACTTGGACAGGAATGGTCAGCCCCAGCATTTT. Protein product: CASSPDLDRNGQPQHF.

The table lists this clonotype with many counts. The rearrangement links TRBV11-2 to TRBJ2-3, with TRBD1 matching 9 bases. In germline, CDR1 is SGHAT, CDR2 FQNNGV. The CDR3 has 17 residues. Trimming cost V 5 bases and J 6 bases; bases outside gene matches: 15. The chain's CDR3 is CASSGRGGTGTYDTQYF. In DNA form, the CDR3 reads TGTGCCAGCAGCGGAAGGGGGGGGACAGGGACATATGATACGCAGTATTTT.

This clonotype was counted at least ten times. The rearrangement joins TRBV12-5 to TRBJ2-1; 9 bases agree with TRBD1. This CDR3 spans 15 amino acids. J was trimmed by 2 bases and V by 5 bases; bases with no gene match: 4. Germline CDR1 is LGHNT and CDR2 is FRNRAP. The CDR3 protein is CASGPRDRAYNEQFF. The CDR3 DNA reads TGTGCTAGTGGTCCCCGGGACAGGGCCTACAATGAGCAGTTCTTC.

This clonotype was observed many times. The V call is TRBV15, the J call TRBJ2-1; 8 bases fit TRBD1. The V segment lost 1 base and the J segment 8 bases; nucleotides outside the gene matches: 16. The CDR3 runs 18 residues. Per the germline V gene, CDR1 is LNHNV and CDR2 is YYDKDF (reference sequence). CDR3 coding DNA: TGTGCCACCAGCAGAGGTGTCATTGACAGGGGCGAGTTGGATGAGCAGTTCTTC. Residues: CATSRGVIDRGELDEQFF.

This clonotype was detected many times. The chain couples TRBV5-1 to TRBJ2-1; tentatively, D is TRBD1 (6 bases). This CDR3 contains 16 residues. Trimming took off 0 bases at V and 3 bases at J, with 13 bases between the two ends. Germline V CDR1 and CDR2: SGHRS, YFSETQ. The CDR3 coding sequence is TGCGCCAGCAGCTTGGTTAGCCGAGGGGGCTACAATGAGCAGTTCTTC. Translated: CASSLVSRGGYNEQFF. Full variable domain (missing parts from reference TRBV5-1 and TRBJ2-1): KAGVTQTPRYLIKTRGQQVTLSCSPISGHRSVSWYQQTPGQGLQFLFEYFSETQRNKGNFPGRFSGRQFSNSRSEMNVSTLELGDSALYLCASSLVSRGGYNEQFFGPGTRLTVL.

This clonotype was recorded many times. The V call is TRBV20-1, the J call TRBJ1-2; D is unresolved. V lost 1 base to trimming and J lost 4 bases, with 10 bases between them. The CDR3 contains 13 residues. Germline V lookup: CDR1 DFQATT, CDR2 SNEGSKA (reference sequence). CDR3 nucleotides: TGCAGTGCTAGAGCTTTGGGCCGCTATGGCTACACCTTC. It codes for CSARALGRYGYTF.

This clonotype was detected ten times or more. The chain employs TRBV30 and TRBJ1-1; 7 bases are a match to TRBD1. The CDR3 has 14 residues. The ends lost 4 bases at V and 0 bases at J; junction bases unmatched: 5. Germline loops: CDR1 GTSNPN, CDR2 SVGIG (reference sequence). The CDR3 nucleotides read TGTGCCTGGACCTCACAGGGGTTGAACACTGAAGCTTTCTTT. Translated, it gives CAWTSQGLNTEAFF.

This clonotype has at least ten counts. The CDR3 sequence: CASSLARALPANTGELFF. The CDR3 nucleotides read TGTGCCAGCAGTTTAGCAAGGGCGCTCCCCGCGAACACCGGGGAGCTGTTTTTT. V gene TRBV12-3 or TRBV12-4 combines with J gene TRBJ2-2, with no clear D. Trimming removed 0 bases at V and 0 bases at J, with 14 bases between. CDR3 length: 18 residues.

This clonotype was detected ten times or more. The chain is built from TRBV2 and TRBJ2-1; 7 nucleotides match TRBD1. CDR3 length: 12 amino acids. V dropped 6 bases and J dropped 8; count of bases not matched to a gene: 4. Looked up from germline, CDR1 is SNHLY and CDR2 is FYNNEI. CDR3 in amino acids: CASSKTGYEQFF. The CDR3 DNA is TGTGCCAGCAGCAAGACAGGGTATGAGCAGTTCTTC.

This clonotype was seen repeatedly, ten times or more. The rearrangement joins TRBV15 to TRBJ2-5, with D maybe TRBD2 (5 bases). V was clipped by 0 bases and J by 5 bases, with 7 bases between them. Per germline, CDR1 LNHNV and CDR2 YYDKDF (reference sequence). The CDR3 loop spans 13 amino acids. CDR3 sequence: CATSRDGKETQYF. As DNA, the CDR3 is TGTGCCACCAGCAGAGACGGGAAGGAGACCCAGTACTTC. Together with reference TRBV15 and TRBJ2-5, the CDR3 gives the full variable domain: DAMVIQNPRYQVTQFGKPVTLSCSQTLNHNVMYWYQQKSSQAPKLLFHYYDKDFNNEADTPDNFQSRRPNTSFCFLDIRSPGLGDTAMYLCATSRDGKETQYFGPGTRLLVL.

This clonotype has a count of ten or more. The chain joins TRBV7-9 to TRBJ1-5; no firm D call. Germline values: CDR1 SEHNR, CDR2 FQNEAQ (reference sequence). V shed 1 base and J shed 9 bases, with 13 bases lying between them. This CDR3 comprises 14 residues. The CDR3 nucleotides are TGTGCCAGCAGCTTAGATGGAAACAGTCCGCCCCAGCATTTT. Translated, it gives CASSLDGNSPPQHF.

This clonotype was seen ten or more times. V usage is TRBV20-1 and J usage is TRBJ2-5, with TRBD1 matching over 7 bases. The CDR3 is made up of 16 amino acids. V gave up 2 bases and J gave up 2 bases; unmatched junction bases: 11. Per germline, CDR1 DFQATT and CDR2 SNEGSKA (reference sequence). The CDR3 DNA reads TGCAGTGCTAGAACCCAGACAGGGATGCCGCAAGAGACCCAGTACTTC. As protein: CSARTQTGMPQETQYF.